The 30 T cell receptor beta chains in this list originate from one sample, sequenced in a study of monozygotic twins with inflammatory bowel disease. Following a re-call of the 5' RACE reads, TCRdb has one entry per CDR3 protein and lacks DNA. In total, the table holds approximately 160,000 distinct CDR3 sequences. The sequenced sample was blood. All receptors come from a human donor with ulcerative colitis or Crohn's disease, or a healthy co-twin of an affected twin (not recorded which).

The chain employs TRBV13 and TRBJ1-1; TCRdb calls TRBD1, which cannot be checked without DNA. The CDR3 is made up of 12 amino acids. Germline V lookup: CDR1 PRHDT, CDR2 FYEKMQ (reference sequence). CDR3 sequence reads: CASSPRVTEAFF.

V and J are TRBV18 and TRBJ1-2. The CDR3 is 12 amino acids. CDR1 is KGHSH and CDR2 is LQKENI in the germline V gene. The CDR3 reads CASSPPTYGYTF.

The chain's CDR3 is CASQGAGITGELFF. The chain couples TRBV24-1 to TRBJ2-2; TCRdb gives TRBD1 as the D gene, but with no DNA this cannot be confirmed. CDR1 KGHDR and CDR2 SFDVKD come from the germline V gene. This CDR3 has 14 amino acids.

The rearrangement uses TRBV16 and TRBJ1-5; TCRdb outputs TRBD1, but without DNA this stays unchecked. The germline V gene encodes CDR1 KGHSY and CDR2 FQNENV. The CDR3 has 14 residues. The CDR3 here is CASSQSQGLQPQHF.

This chain links TRBV20-1 with TRBJ2-4; TCRdb's D call of TRBD2 is untestable without DNA. The CDR3 contains 14 residues. Germline values: CDR1 DFQATT, CDR2 SNEGSKA (reference sequence). The CDR3 loop is CSAPPEGPKNIQYF.

The chain recombines TRBV30 with TRBJ2-7; with no DNA, the TCRdb D assignment of TRBD1 cannot be verified. Germline V gene data show CDR1 as GTSNPN and CDR2 as SVGIG (reference sequence). There are 12 residues in the CDR3. CDR3 in amino acids: CAWNGAAGEQYF.

This chain uses TRBV9 with TRBJ1-5; checking the TCRdb D call of TRBD1 is not possible without DNA. In germline, CDR1 is SGDLS, CDR2 YYNGEE. The CDR3 length is 12 residues. The CDR3 loop reads CASSVGQGPQHF.

The genes are TRBV5-1 and TRBJ2-5; with no DNA, the TCRdb D assignment of TRBD2 cannot be verified. Germline assignment: CDR1 SGHRS and CDR2 YFSETQ. CDR3 length: 16 amino acids. CDR3 region: CASSFGQRAYQETQYF.

The chain carries TRBV28 and TRBJ1-4. The length of the CDR3 is 13 residues. The germline V gene has CDR1 MDHEN and CDR2 SYDVKM. CDR3 residues: CASEEGPGEKLFF. Using reference TRBV28 and TRBJ1-4 for the parts outside the CDR3, the full variable domain is DVKVTQSSRYLVKRTGEKVFLECVQDMDHENMFWYRQDPGLGLRLIYFSYDVKMKEKGDIPEGYSVSREKKERFSLILESASTNQTSMYLCASEEGPGEKLFFGSGTQLSVL.

The genes are TRBV5-1 and TRBJ2-3. Germline loops: CDR1 SGHRS, CDR2 YFSETQ. This CDR3 contains 15 residues. The chain's CDR3 is CASSPVGAITDTQYF.

This rearrangement joins TRBV15 to TRBJ1-5; TCRdb indicates TRBD1, and absent DNA this call remains unverified. Germline lookup yields CDR1 LNHNV and CDR2 YYDKDF (reference sequence). The CDR3 has 15 residues. CDR3 amino acids: CATSIDRVGNQPQHF.

V gene TRBV5-1 combines with J gene TRBJ2-3; TCRdb picks TRBD2, but there is no DNA to check that call. This CDR3 spans 15 amino acids. CDR1 is SGHRS and CDR2 is YFSETQ in the germline V gene. The CDR3 reads CASSGTSGITDTQYF.

The CDR3 loop is CASSQGTRNQPQHF. This sequence joins TRBV4-1 and TRBJ1-5; TCRdb returns TRBD1, unconfirmable since there is no DNA. The length of the CDR3 is 14 residues. CDR1 is MGHRA, CDR2 YSYEKL, per germline.

This chain uses TRBV7-9 with TRBJ2-7; absent DNA, TCRdb's TRBD2 call cannot be checked. Germline loops: CDR1 SEHNR, CDR2 FQNEAQ (reference sequence). The CDR3 loop spans 14 amino acids. The chain's CDR3 is CASSLGGPDYEQYF.

This chain connects TRBV7-8 to TRBJ1-1; absent DNA, TCRdb's TRBD1 call cannot be checked. Germline V CDR1 and CDR2: SGHVS, FQNEAQ. The length of the CDR3 is 14 residues. The CDR3 spells CASSLGTANTEAFF.

V usage is TRBV7-8 and J usage is TRBJ2-1; TCRdb proposes TRBD2, but this gene call is untestable without DNA. The CDR3 runs to 15 residues. Looked up from germline, CDR1 is SGHVS and CDR2 is FQNEAQ. CDR3 region: CASRAGTRTYNEQFF.

The chain uses TRBV18 and TRBJ2-7; TCRdb's D call of TRBD1 is untestable without DNA. From germline, CDR1 is KGHSH and CDR2 LQKENI. The CDR3 runs 14 residues. CDR3 sequence: CASSPGQGRNEQYF. Variable domain in full (rest from reference TRBV18 and TRBJ2-7): NAGVMQNPRHLVRRRGQEARLRCSPMKGHSHVYWYRQLPEEGLKFMVYLQKENIIDESGMPKERFSAEFPKEGPSILRIQQVVRGDSAAYFCASSPGQGRNEQYFGPGTRLTVT.

The chain has TRBV29-1 and TRBJ2-5; TCRdb names TRBD2, which stays unverified in the absence of DNA. The CDR3 spans 17 residues. CDR1 is SQVTM, CDR2 ANQGSEA, per germline. This chain's CDR3 is CSVETSGRAHLQETQYF.

The V gene is TRBV12-3 or TRBV12-4, the J gene TRBJ2-1; there is no DNA to check the TCRdb D call of TRBD1. The CDR3 length is 12 residues. The CDR3 here is CASGQSYNEQFF.

This rearrangement joins TRBV6-5 to TRBJ2-2; checking the TCRdb D call of TRBD2 is not possible without DNA. The CDR3 covers 16 residues. From germline, CDR1 is MNHEY and CDR2 SVGAGI. The chain's CDR3 is CASSYLLAVNTGELFF.

J is TRBJ2-4 and V is TRBV25-1; TCRdb designates TRBD2, a call that cannot be tested without DNA. The length of the CDR3 is 15 residues. The germline V gene encodes CDR1 MGHDK and CDR2 SYGVNS. The chain's CDR3 is CASSVSGGGLDIQYF.

V gene TRBV9 combines with J gene TRBJ2-1; checking the TCRdb D call of TRBD1 is not possible without DNA. From germline, CDR1 is SGDLS and CDR2 YYNGEE. The CDR3 has 13 residues. This CDR3 is CASSVESGREQFF.

This chain links TRBV5-1 with TRBJ2-6. CDR1 SGHRS and CDR2 YFSETQ come from the germline V gene. CDR3 length equals 15 residues. CDR3 protein: CASSLETVGANVLTF.

V is TRBV7-2 and J is TRBJ2-1; with no DNA, the TCRdb D assignment of TRBD2 cannot be verified. This CDR3 is 18 amino acids long. Germline CDR1 SGHTA, CDR2 FQGNSA. The chain's CDR3 is CASSLRTGGTSGGNEQFF.

V is TRBV5-1 and J is TRBJ2-3; the TCRdb D gene call, TRBD2, has no DNA to confirm it. The CDR3 is made up of 16 amino acids. The V gene's germline CDR1 is SGHRS and CDR2 YFSETQ. CDR3: CASSPEGTIRRDTQYF.

The rearrangement links TRBV3-1 to TRBJ1-2; the TCRdb call, TRBD1, lacks DNA for checking. CDR1 is LGHDT and CDR2 is YNNKEL in the germline V gene (reference sequence). The CDR3 spans 15 residues. The CDR3 here is CASSLGHPANYGYTF. Looking up the rest from reference TRBV3-1 and TRBJ1-2 gives the full variable domain: DTAVSQTPKYLVTQMGNDKSIKCEQNLGHDTMYWYKQDSKKFLKIMFSYNNKELIINETVPNRFSPKSPDKAHLNLHINSLELGDSAVYFCASSLGHPANYGYTFGSGTRLTVV.

V and J are TRBV6-1 and TRBJ2-7; TCRdb calls TRBD2, which cannot be checked without DNA. Germline CDR1 MNHNS, CDR2 SASEGT. This CDR3 is 16 amino acids long. The CDR3 protein is CASSAYFSGSSYEQYF.

The CDR3 loop is CASSPRSGGDNEQFF. This rearrangement joins TRBV7-9 to TRBJ2-1; with no DNA, the TCRdb D assignment of TRBD2 cannot be verified. The CDR3 is 15 amino acids. The germline gives CDR1 SEHNR, CDR2 FQNEAQ (reference sequence).

This chain links TRBV30 with TRBJ2-1. The length of the CDR3 is 12 residues. Per the germline V gene, CDR1 is GTSNPN and CDR2 is SVGIG (reference sequence). The CDR3 protein is CAWSWTALEQFF. Full variable domain (outside the CDR3, taken from reference TRBV30 and TRBJ2-1): SQTIHQWPATLVQPVGSPLSLECTVEGTSNPNLYWYRQAAGRGLQLLFYSVGIGQISSEVPQNLSASRPQDRQFILSSKKLLLSDSGFYLCAWSWTALEQFFGPGTRLTVL.

The genes are TRBV5-5 and TRBJ2-3; there is no DNA to check the TCRdb D call of TRBD1. The CDR3 runs to 18 residues. In germline, CDR1 is SGHKS, CDR2 YYEKEE (reference sequence). CDR3 region: CASSLTTGGHTSTDTQYF.